The entry that follows covers one T cell receptor (beta chain) sequence. No antigen is known for it. This sample stems from a study of CD8 T cells in Susac syndrome. Study-level results: As acknowledged by the study, its TCR sequencing and HLA analysis included a relatively small number of individuals.

This CDR3 has 14 residues. V shed 3 bases and J shed 1 base, with 12 bases lying between them. Germline V gene data show CDR1 as DFQATT and CDR2 as SNEGSKA (reference sequence). It was negative isolation that provided the CD8+ and CD4+ T cells, whereas TEMRA cells were enriched by FACS. An amount of RNA that ranged from roughly 0.45 to 1 ug was reverse transcribed with random hexamers. Across 54 Vbeta and 13 Jbeta, TCR beta CDR3 was amplified with immunoSEQ multiplex PCR. TCRdb ran MiXCR on the immunoSEQ multiplex PCR reads and lists one entry per CDR3 protein. The data show approximately 220,000 distinct CDR3 sequences, more than 85% seen once.

Specimen: CD8+ T cells from PBMCs. The chain uses TRBV20-1 and TRBJ2-5; D gene uncertain. The receptor was derived from a human donor with multiple sclerosis. CDR3 region: CSARPLEFQETQYF. The CDR3 DNA reads as TGCAGTGCTAGGCCCCTCGAGTTCCAAGAGACCCAGTACTTC.